A single sample gave rise to the 21 T cell receptor beta chains below, sequenced in a study of blood T cell repertoires in COVID-19. TCRdb's table, derived via immunoSEQ multiplex PCR, lists solely in-frame clones and lacks some. Of about 190,000 clones listed, about 88% are singletons. Source material: peripheral blood. The source is a woman aged 40 to 55 who had recovered from COVID-19.

In the case of this clone: This sample includes further DNA sequences coding for the same CDR3. The V gene is TRBV6-2 or TRBV6-3, the J gene TRBJ2-7, with 8 bases aligning to TRBD1. The length of the CDR3 is 15 residues. CDR1 and CDR2 (germline): MNHEY, SVGEGT. The ends lost 6 bases at V and 3 bases at J; junction bases unmatched: 10. The CDR3 loop reads CASSLTGTGDYEQYF. CDR3 DNA sequence: TGTGCCAGCAGCTTAACTGGGACAGGAGACTACGAGCAGTACTTC.

CDR3 in DNA: TGTGCCAGCAGCTCACAGGGTCCCTATGGCTACACCTTC. Translating gives CASSSQGPYGYTF. The chain joins TRBV7-9 to TRBJ1-2; the D gene is possibly TRBD1 (6 bases). Germline V gene lookup returns CDR1 SEHNR and CDR2 FQNEAQ (reference sequence). CDR3 length equals 13 residues. V lost 4 bases and J lost 4, with 10 bases in between.

J is TRBJ2-7 and V is TRBV6-1; the D gene is possibly TRBD2 (5 bases). Between the trimmed V and J ends, which lost 2 bases and 4 bases, there was a span of 15 bases. This CDR3 spans 15 amino acids. Germline assignment: CDR1 MNHNS and CDR2 SASEGT. In DNA, the CDR3 is TGTGCCAGCAGTGAAACTTGGGAGTCCACGTACGAGCAGTACTTC. Amino acids: CASSETWESTYEQYF.

The chain joins TRBV7-3 to TRBJ1-1, with TRBD1 as a possible D gene (6 bases). The V end was cut by 5 bases, the J end by 1 base, with 8 bases between. The germline CDR1 and CDR2 sequences are SGHTA and FQGTGA. The CDR3 has 13 residues. In nucleotides, the CDR3 is TGTGCCAGCAGCAAGACAGGGAACACTGAAGCTTTCTTT. It codes for CASSKTGNTEAFF.

CDR3 sequence (DNA): TGTGCCAGCAGTGACTCAAACCGGGACAGGAATCAGCCCCAGCATTTT. It codes for CASSDSNRDRNQPQHF. The rearrangement joins TRBV25-1 to TRBJ1-5; 8 bases fit TRBD1. J lost 4 bases, V lost 3 bases, and 8 bases had no gene match. Germline values: CDR1 MGHDK, CDR2 SYGVNS. CDR3 size: 16 residues.

This sequence joins TRBV6-1 and TRBJ2-1; 11 positions match TRBD2. From germline, CDR1 is MNHNS and CDR2 SASEGT. This CDR3 has 15 residues. With 2 bases clipped from V and 10 bases from J, the junction kept 7 bases outside the gene matches. CDR3 loop: CASSELAGGPGEQFF. DNA for the CDR3: TGTGCCAGCAGTGAATTAGCGGGAGGGCCAGGGGAGCAGTTCTTC.

This sequence joins TRBV5-8 and TRBJ1-4, with a weak D call TRBD1 (6 bases). This CDR3 is 14 amino acids long. V was trimmed by 2 bases and J by 8 bases, leaving 13 bases between them. Germline loops: CDR1 SGHTS, CDR2 YDEGEE. CDR3 sequence: CASSFDRLDEKLFF. CDR3 bases: TGTGCCAGCAGCTTTGACAGGCTCGACGAAAAACTGTTTTTT.

This clone has only a few counts. The chain has TRBV2 and TRBJ1-6; D perhaps matches TRBD1 (5 bases). The ends were cut back, 8 bases at V and 10 bases at J, with 15 bases in the middle. Germline values: CDR1 SNHLY, CDR2 FYNNEI. This CDR3 spans 13 amino acids. This CDR3 is CASCRDANSPLHF. In DNA, the CDR3 is TGTGCCAGCTGCAGGGATGCCAACTCACCCCTCCACTTT.

This chain links TRBV5-6 with TRBJ2-7; D might be TRBD1 (5 bases). Germline V gene sequence: CDR1 SGHDT, CDR2 YYEEEE. The CDR3 length is 14 residues. Deletions cut 5 bases from V and 2 bases from J, with 14 bases between. CDR3 bases: TGTGCCAGCAGTTTTAGGACAAGAACCTACGAGCAGTACTTC. It specifies CASSFRTRTYEQYF.

This chain links TRBV27 with TRBJ1-2, with D tentatively TRBD1 (6 bases). The CDR3 contains 16 residues. The V gene's germline CDR1 is MNHEY and CDR2 SMNVEV (reference sequence). Deletions cut 0 bases from V and 3 bases from J, with 14 bases between. The CDR3 DNA reads TGTGCCAGCAGTTTATCGGGGGGCAGCGGGGACTATGGCTACACCTTC. Translation: CASSLSGGSGDYGYTF.

The genes are TRBV19 and TRBJ2-3; 8 bases line up with TRBD2. Germline loops: CDR1 LNHDA, CDR2 SQIVND (reference sequence). The V segment lost 7 bases and the J segment 3 bases; nucleotides outside the gene matches: 12. The CDR3 loop spans 16 amino acids. The CDR3 loop is CASTDGGAGETDTQYF. As DNA, the CDR3 is TGTGCCAGTACCGACGGGGGGGCAGGTGAAACAGATACGCAGTATTTT.

V gene TRBV30 combines with J gene TRBJ2-7, with 12 nucleotides matching TRBD2. Per the germline V gene, CDR1 is GTSNPN and CDR2 is SVGIG (reference sequence). The CDR3 has 15 residues. After removal of 2 bases from V and 6 bases from J, the junction contained 8 bases not matched to a gene. CDR3 DNA sequence: TGTGCCTGGAGTCTCCCGACTAGCGGGAGCGGCGAGCAGTACTTC. Translated, it gives CAWSLPTSGSGEQYF. The full variable domain, with the rest looked up from reference TRBV30 and TRBJ2-7, is SQTIHQWPATLVQPVGSPLSLECTVEGTSNPNLYWYRQAAGRGLQLLFYSVGIGQISSEVPQNLSASRPQDRQFILSSKKLLLSDSGFYLCAWSLPTSGSGEQYFGPGTRLTVT.

The chain employs TRBV6-5 and TRBJ1-1, with D perhaps matching TRBD1 (6 bases). Germline V CDR1 and CDR2: MNHEY, SVGAGI. CDR3 size: 14 residues. V was shortened by 2 bases and J by 5 bases, with 12 bases between the two germline ends. CDR3 residues: CASSYEGVRTEAFF. CDR3 nucleotides: TGTGCCAGCAGTTACGAGGGGGTGCGGACTGAAGCTTTCTTT.

The chain uses TRBV11-3 and TRBJ2-1, with a possible D match to TRBD2 (6 bases). Germline CDR1 and CDR2: SGHNT and YENEEA. The CDR3 spans 15 residues. Trimming pared 5 bases from V and 2 bases from J, leaving 13 bases between. The CDR3 protein is CASSPGAAPYNEQFF. The CDR3 coding sequence is TGTGCCAGCAGCCCGGGAGCGGCGCCCTACAATGAGCAGTTCTTC.

The chain uses TRBV19 and TRBJ1-5; 7 positions match TRBD1. Germline V gives CDR1 LNHDA, CDR2 SQIVND (reference sequence). V was pared by 7 bases and J by 3 bases, with 9 bases of the junction left unmatched. This CDR3 has 15 residues. The CDR3 loop is CASTDLGTDNQPQHF. CDR3 DNA: TGTGCCAGTACGGACCTCGGGACAGACAATCAGCCCCAGCATTTT.

The chain combines TRBV24-1 with TRBJ2-5; TRBD1 agrees at 12 bases. With 4 bases clipped from V and 5 bases from J, the junction kept 7 bases outside the gene matches. Germline-derived CDR1 and CDR2 are KGHDR and SFDVKD. This CDR3 has 16 amino acids. The CDR3, as DNA: TGTGCCACCAGTGAATCTGGGACAGGGGGCCGGGAGACCCAGTACTTC. It specifies CATSESGTGGRETQYF.

The genes are TRBV19 and TRBJ2-5, with 16 positions matching TRBD2. The CDR3 covers 16 residues. V dropped 5 bases and J dropped 5; count of bases not matched to a gene: 5. Germline assignment: CDR1 LNHDA and CDR2 SQIVND (reference sequence). The CDR3 spells CASSEGLAGGWETQYF. The CDR3 bases are TGTGCCAGTAGTGAGGGACTAGCGGGAGGGTGGGAGACCCAGTACTTC. The full variable domain, its missing parts supplied by reference TRBV19 and TRBJ2-5, is DGGITQSPKYLFRKEGQNVTLSCEQNLNHDAMYWYRQDPGQGLRLIYYSQIVNDFQKGDIAEGYSVSREKKESFPLTVTSAQKNPTAFYLCASSEGLAGGWETQYFGPGTRLLVL.

V gene TRBV7-2 combines with J gene TRBJ1-5; maybe TRBD1 (6 bases). Germline V gene sequence: CDR1 SGHTA, CDR2 FQGNSA. The CDR3 spans 14 residues. V shed 0 bases and J shed 6 bases, with 9 bases lying between them. This chain's CDR3 is CASSLAQGGQPQHF. In DNA form, the CDR3 reads TGTGCCAGCAGCTTAGCGCAAGGGGGTCAGCCCCAGCATTTT. The full variable domain, in which reference TRBV7-2 and TRBJ1-5 provide the parts outside the CDR3, is GAGVSQSPSNKVTEKGKDVELRCDPISGHTALYWYRQSLGQGLEFLIYFQGNSAPDKSGLPSDRFSAERTGGSVSTLTIQRTQQEDSAVYLCASSLAQGGQPQHFGDGTRLSIL.

The J gene is TRBJ1-1, the V gene TRBV5-6; TRBD1 might be the D (5 bases). Trimming stripped 4 bases from V and 7 bases from J, with 11 bases between. The CDR3 consists of 12 residues. Germline CDR1 is SGHDT and CDR2 is YYEEEE. CDR3 nucleotides: TGTGCCAGCAGCCAGACAGCCCTTGAAGCTTTCTTT. Amino acids: CASSQTALEAFF.

The J gene is TRBJ2-1, the V gene TRBV19, with 8 nucleotides matching TRBD1. CDR3 size: 16 residues. In germline, CDR1 is LNHDA, CDR2 SQIVND (reference sequence). V gave up 1 base and J gave up 4 bases; unmatched junction bases: 6. The CDR3 DNA is TGTGCCAGTAGTATAGGCGGGGACAGGAGGTACAATGAGCAGTTCTTC. Protein sequence: CASSIGGDRRYNEQFF.

This clone occurred a few times. The chain recombines TRBV7-2 with TRBJ2-1, with TRBD2 as a possible D gene (5 bases). This CDR3 has 16 residues. Germline V gene lookup returns CDR1 SGHTA and CDR2 FQGNSA. V lost 2 bases and J 0 bases, leaving 11 bases between the germline ends. CDR3: CASSLLLGSSYNEQFF. For the CDR3, the DNA is TGTGCCAGCAGCTTATTATTGGGGAGCTCCTACAATGAGCAGTTCTTC.